These 23 T cell receptor beta chains were sequenced from one sample in a study of shared clonotypes between healthy human individuals. Profiled with immunoSEQ multiplex PCR; TCRdb holds only in-frame clones, not every one. The repertoire holds about 2.2 million clones, with roughly 93% as singletons. CD8 cells regarded as naive lacked CD45RO, were positively chosen for CCR7, and omitted terminally differentiated effector memory CD45RA+ cells. Sample: naive CD8+ T cells from PBMCs. Receptors were obtained from a man between 18 and 35 years old in good health. Some clones in this sample may be carry-over from other donors' samples.

The chain employs TRBV28 and TRBJ1-1; D might be TRBD1 (5 bases). Germline V gene data show CDR1 as MDHEN and CDR2 as SYDVKM. The V and J ends lost 2 bases and 11 bases respectively, with 15 bases between them. The CDR3 totals 13 residues. CDR3 sequence (DNA): TGTGCCAGCAGTTTACTTAGGGGTGGCGGGGCTTTCTTT. This translates into CASSLLRGGGAFF.

The chain combines TRBV4-1 with TRBJ2-1; tentatively, D is TRBD1 (5 bases). Germline loops: CDR1 MGHRA, CDR2 YSYEKL. The CDR3 length is 14 residues. V was clipped by 1 base and J by 10 bases, with 14 bases between them. DNA of the CDR3: TGCGCCAGCAGCCAAGTAGATCCGACAGTAGAGCAGTTCTTC. Translation: CASSQVDPTVEQFF.

This chain connects TRBV25-1 to TRBJ1-3; D unclear. Germline CDR1 and CDR2: MGHDK and SYGVNS. The CDR3 consists of 13 residues. V lost 4 bases, J lost 1 base, and 5 bases lay in between. The CDR3 is CASSAGSGNTIYF. CDR3 DNA: TGTGCCAGCAGTGCGGGGTCTGGAAACACCATATATTTT.

The chain uses TRBV5-6 and TRBJ2-4; TRBD2 matches at 11 bases. The trim removed 5 bases at V and 8 bases at J, leaving 6 bases unmatched. The CDR3 sequence is 14 residues long. Germline V gene sequence: CDR1 SGHDT, CDR2 YYEEEE. The CDR3 loop is CASSLAGGPDIQYF. CDR3 nucleotide sequence: TGTGCCAGCAGTTTAGCGGGAGGGCCGGACATTCAGTACTTC.

This sequence joins TRBV7-9 and TRBJ1-4; 7 bases are shared with TRBD1. V trimming: 5 bases; J trimming: 8 bases; junction bases outside the gene matches: 8. This CDR3 region has 14 residues. CDR1 SEHNR and CDR2 FQNEAQ come from the germline V gene (reference sequence). CDR3 nucleotide sequence: TGTGCCAGCAGCGCCGGACAGGCGGACGAAAAACTGTTTTTT. It specifies CASSAGQADEKLFF.

Of note for this clone: Other DNA sequences in this sample translate to the same CDR3. This chain joins TRBV7-9 and TRBJ2-5; 9 bases fit TRBD2. The CDR3 has 14 residues. Looked up from germline, CDR1 is SEHNR and CDR2 is FQNEAQ (reference sequence). V gave up 6 bases and J gave up 2 bases; unmatched junction bases: 4. CDR3 sequence (DNA): TGTGCCAGCAGGACTAGCGGACCGCAAGAGACCCAGTACTTC. It yields the protein CASRTSGPQETQYF.

CDR3 loop: CASSLVDRGYYGYTF. The CDR3 region has the DNA TGTGCCAGCAGCTTAGTGGACAGGGGTTACTATGGCTACACCTTC. The chain carries TRBV7-9 and TRBJ1-2; 9 nucleotides agree with TRBD1. After removal of 1 base from V and 3 bases from J, the junction contained 3 bases not matched to a gene. The V gene's germline CDR1 is SEHNR and CDR2 FQNEAQ (reference sequence). CDR3 length: 15 amino acids. Full variable domain (outside the CDR3, taken from reference TRBV7-9 and TRBJ1-2): DTGVSQNPRHKITKRGQNVTFRCDPISEHNRLYWYRQTLGQGPEFLTYFQNEAQLEKSRLLSDRFSAERPKGSFSTLEIQRTEQGDSAMYLCASSLVDRGYYGYTFGSGTRLTVV.

This chain links TRBV28 with TRBJ2-5; D gene unclear. The DNA matches TRBJ2-7 better at its end, which makes the J call doubtful. The CDR3 totals 13 residues. Germline V gene data show CDR1 as MDHEN and CDR2 as SYDVKM. Here the CDR3 reads CASRYQSSYEQYF. For the CDR3, the DNA is TGTGCCAGCAGGTATCAGAGCTCCTACGAGCAGTACTTC.

This clone was recorded once. The V and J genes are TRBV11-3 and TRBJ1-1, with 9 bases matching TRBD1. J gave up 6 bases and V 4 bases, and 6 bases lay outside the gene matches. The length of the CDR3 is 14 residues. Germline V gene lookup returns CDR1 SGHNT and CDR2 YENEEA. DNA for the CDR3: TGTGCCAGCAGCTCCACAGGGGGCGAGGCTGAAGCTTTCTTT. Translated: CASSSTGGEAEAFF.

The V call is TRBV27, the J call TRBJ1-1, with 8 bases that match TRBD1. V trimming: 4 bases; J trimming: 6 bases; junction bases outside the gene matches: 4. This CDR3 is 13 amino acids long. The germline V gene encodes CDR1 MNHEY and CDR2 SMNVEV (reference sequence). CDR3 loop: CASSYQGAAEAFF. The CDR3 DNA is TGTGCCAGCAGTTATCAGGGGGCCGCTGAAGCTTTCTTT.

The V gene is TRBV10-1, the J gene TRBJ1-3; weak D call: TRBD1 (5 bases). V dropped 1 base and J dropped 0 bases, with 10 bases sitting between them. Germline assignment: CDR1 WNHNN and CDR2 SYGVQD (reference sequence). This CDR3 comprises 16 residues. Here the CDR3 reads CASSEWAGFSGNTIYF. For the CDR3, the DNA is TGCGCCAGCAGTGAGTGGGCAGGGTTCTCTGGAAACACCATATATTTT.

The V gene is TRBV5-1, the J gene TRBJ2-7; 8 bases line up with TRBD1. CDR3 size: 14 residues. V trimming: 4 bases; J trimming: 3 bases; junction bases outside the gene matches: 6. Germline CDR1 reads SGHRS; CDR2 reads YFSETQ. DNA for the CDR3: TGCGCCAGCAGCCCGGGACAGGTGGGCTACGAGCAGTACTTC. This gives the protein CASSPGQVGYEQYF.

The chain has TRBV6-5 and TRBJ2-7, with a tentative D call TRBD2 (5 bases). V lost 3 bases to trimming and J lost 0 bases, with 9 bases between them. The CDR3 is 14 amino acids. The germline gives CDR1 MNHEY, CDR2 SVGAGI. The CDR3 spells CASSYAGVSYEQYF. The CDR3 DNA sequence: TGTGCCAGCAGTTATGCGGGTGTCTCCTACGAGCAGTACTTC.

This chain uses TRBV28 with TRBJ2-7, with unresolved D. Germline CDR1 MDHEN, CDR2 SYDVKM. V lost 4 bases and J lost 5, with 6 bases in between. This CDR3 is 11 amino acids long. The CDR3 DNA reads TGTGCCAGCAGTTCATCCCACGAGCAGTACTTC. Its translation is CASSSSHEQYF.

This clone was seen only once. The chain links TRBV6-5 to TRBJ2-2; D may match TRBD1 or TRBD2 (7 bases each). Trimming took 0 bases from V and 3 from J, leaving 11 bases between them. CDR1 and CDR2 from the germline V gene are MNHEY and SVGAGI. This CDR3 contains 16 residues. CDR3 sequence: CASSYSPGGDTGELFF. For the CDR3, the DNA is TGTGCCAGCAGTTACTCTCCAGGGGGGGACACCGGGGAGCTGTTTTTT.

V and J are TRBV28 and TRBJ2-3, with D tentatively TRBD1 or TRBD2 (5 bases each). The CDR3 consists of 14 residues. CDR1 MDHEN and CDR2 SYDVKM come from the germline V gene. Trimming pared 2 bases from V and 6 bases from J, leaving 12 bases between. The CDR3 loop reads CASSLTGRSDTQYF. In DNA form, the CDR3 reads TGTGCCAGCAGTTTAACGGGGCGCAGCGATACGCAGTATTTT.

This clone was detected a few times. The chain uses TRBV29-1 and TRBJ1-1; 7 nucleotides line up with TRBD1. The junction had 4 bases not matched to a gene; V was cut back by 7 bases and J by 8 bases. Germline V gives CDR1 SQVTM, CDR2 ANQGSEA. CDR3 size: 10 residues. This CDR3 reads CSGWDSEAFF. The CDR3 DNA follows: TGCAGCGGTTGGGACAGCGAAGCTTTCTTT.

Comments on this clone: The sample holds other DNA sequences that translate to the same CDR3. CDR3 sequence: CASSYRGYNEQFF. In DNA form, the CDR3 reads TGTGCCAGCAGTTACAGGGGGTATAATGAGCAGTTCTTC. The chain carries TRBV6-5 and TRBJ2-1; a weak D match, TRBD1 (6 bases). V lost 2 bases and J lost 7, with 9 bases in between. This CDR3 has 13 amino acids. In germline, CDR1 is MNHEY, CDR2 SVGAGI.

This clone came up once. The chain is built from TRBV5-1 and TRBJ2-7, with 7 bases that match TRBD1. CDR1 SGHRS and CDR2 YFSETQ come from the germline V gene. The CDR3 totals 16 residues. Trimming at V came to 4 bases and at J to 0 bases, leaving 10 bases not matched to a gene. CDR3: CASSTSTGHSSYEQYF. CDR3 nucleotides: TGCGCCAGCAGCACGTCGACAGGGCACAGCTCCTACGAGCAGTACTTC.

The chain joins TRBV7-3 to TRBJ2-3; weak D call: TRBD2 (7 bases). Per the germline V gene, CDR1 is SGHTA and CDR2 is FQGTGA. Deletions cut 2 bases from V and 4 bases from J, with 13 bases between. The CDR3 spans 15 residues. CDR3 in DNA: TGTGCCAGCAGCTTAGTGGGGGGGCTGGCAGATACGCAGTATTTT. Amino acid sequence: CASSLVGGLADTQYF.

A remark on this clone: Additional DNA sequences in this sample encode the identical CDR3. The genes are TRBV30 and TRBJ1-1; unclear D gene. In germline, CDR1 is GTSNPN, CDR2 SVGIG (reference sequence). This CDR3 contains 11 residues. Trimming left V 3 bases short and J 0 bases short, with 2 bases between. The CDR3 DNA reads TGTGCCTGGAGATTGAACACTGAAGCTTTCTTT. The encoded protein is CAWRLNTEAFF.

The V call is TRBV5-1, the J call TRBJ2-7, with D maybe TRBD2 (5 bases). Trimming took 3 bases from V and 7 from J, leaving 11 bases between them. The length of the CDR3 is 12 residues. Germline V CDR1 and CDR2: SGHRS, YFSETQ. The CDR3 reads CASSSGVTEQYF. CDR3 in DNA: TGCGCCAGCAGCTCCGGGGTGACAGAGCAGTACTTC.

The genes are TRBV19 and TRBJ2-1; 8 bases are shared with TRBD1. J gave up 3 bases and V 9 bases, and 10 bases lay outside the gene matches. CDR1 is LNHDA, CDR2 SQIVND, per germline (reference sequence). This CDR3 has 15 amino acids. CDR3 protein: CASQYGGQDYNEQFF. CDR3 coding DNA: TGTGCCAGCCAGTATGGGGGACAGGACTACAATGAGCAGTTCTTC.